Below, 18 T cell receptor beta chains from the same sample are listed, as sequenced in a study of neoadjuvant anti-PD-1 for oral cavity cancer. Regarding time point: after neoadjuvant nivolumab, at surgical resection. Data came from immunoSEQ multiplex PCR; TCRdb stores just in-frame clones and leaves some out. The sample records around 13,000 clones, roughly 82% being singletons. The material sequenced was PBMCs, taken after nivolumab (anti-PD-1) treatment. The receptors derive from a person between 40 and 80 years old with oral cavity squamous cell carcinoma.

The V gene is TRBV19, the J gene TRBJ1-3; D is ambiguous. Germline CDR1 is LNHDA and CDR2 is SQIVND (reference sequence). The CDR3 totals 12 residues. V lost 8 bases, J lost 7 bases, and 12 bases lay in between. CDR3 nucleotide sequence: TGTGCCAGTTCGGTTGATGGGAACACCATATATTTT. It yields the protein CASSVDGNTIYF.

The genes are TRBV7-9 and TRBJ1-1; D call uncertain. Trimming stripped 3 bases from V and 4 bases from J, with 12 bases between. Germline CDR1 and CDR2: SEHNR and FQNEAQ (reference sequence). This CDR3 region has 14 residues. Here the CDR3 DNA reads TGTGCCAGCAGCTTTCCGGCTCGGGGCACTGAAGCTTTCTTT. It yields the protein CASSFPARGTEAFF.

The V and J genes are TRBV5-1 and TRBJ2-7; 9 nucleotides line up with TRBD1. CDR1 and CDR2 from the germline V gene are SGHRS and YFSETQ. V dropped 0 bases and J dropped 6; count of bases not matched to a gene: 4. The CDR3 covers 14 residues. In nucleotides, the CDR3 is TGCGCCAGCAGCTTGGGAGGGACAGGGCTCGAGCAGTACTTC. Translating gives CASSLGGTGLEQYF.

The rearrangement joins TRBV7-7 to TRBJ2-2; 10 positions match TRBD2. Trimming removed 6 bases from V and 2 bases from J; junction bases left unmatched: 3. Germline lookup yields CDR1 SSHAT and CDR2 FNYEAQ (reference sequence). The CDR3 runs to 15 residues. The CDR3 protein is CASSPSGGNTGELFF. The DNA of the CDR3 is TGTGCCAGCAGTCCTAGCGGGGGAAACACCGGGGAGCTGTTTTTT.

As to this clone: A junction boundary mismatches the germline segment, possibly from a read error. V and J are TRBV11-2 and TRBJ2-5, with 10 bases lining up with TRBD2. The germline V gene encodes CDR1 SGHAT and CDR2 FQNNGV. The CDR3 runs to 15 residues. The CDR3 is CASSSGLANQETQYF. CDR3 sequence (DNA): TGTGCCAGCAGCTCGGGACTAGCGAACCAGGAGACCCAGTACTTC. Full variable domain (rest looked up from reference TRBV11-2 and TRBJ2-5): EAGVAQSPRYKIIEKRQSVAFWCNPISGHATLYWYQQILGQGPKLLIQFQNNGVVDDSQLPKDRFSAERLKGVDSTLKIQPAKLEDSAVYLCASSSGLANQETQYFGPGTRLLVL.

CDR3 sequence (DNA): TGTGCCAGCAGCCCGACAGGGTTGGGCAATGAGCAGTTCTTC. The encoded protein is CASSPTGLGNEQFF. The chain is built from TRBV5-4 and TRBJ2-1, with 7 nucleotides matching TRBD1. The CDR3 length is 14 residues. The V gene's germline CDR1 is SGHNT and CDR2 YYREEE (reference sequence). Trimming at V came to 4 bases and at J to 6 bases, leaving 7 bases not matched to a gene.

The J gene is TRBJ1-6, the V gene TRBV27; unclear D gene. V gave up 6 bases and J gave up 7 bases, with 4 bases separating them. CDR3 length: 11 amino acids. The germline CDR1 and CDR2 sequences are MNHEY and SMNVEV (reference sequence). The CDR3 nucleotides read TGTGCCAGCAGGGGGAATTCACCCCTCCACTTT. This codes for CASRGNSPLHF.

The rearrangement links TRBV25-1 to TRBJ1-1, with a possible D match to TRBD1 (6 bases). CDR1 MGHDK and CDR2 SYGVNS come from the germline V gene. Trimming took 3 bases from V and 1 from J, leaving 12 bases between them. This CDR3 is 15 amino acids long. Written as DNA, the CDR3 is TGTGCCAGCAGTGATCCGAGACAGGAGAACACTGAAGCTTTCTTT. This translates into CASSDPRQENTEAFF.

This rearrangement joins TRBV6-5 to TRBJ1-2, with TRBD1 identical over 7 bases. The CDR3 contains 14 residues. Germline CDR1 is MNHEY and CDR2 is SVGAGI. The ends lost 2 bases at V and 7 bases at J; junction bases unmatched: 7. The CDR3, as DNA: TGTGCCAGCAGTTACCAGGGGGGCGTTCGTGGCTACACCTTC. As protein: CASSYQGGVRGYTF.

The V and J genes are TRBV7-2 and TRBJ1-5, with D uncertain. Germline V gene data show CDR1 as SGHTA and CDR2 as FQGNSA. The CDR3 covers 13 residues. Trimming pared 4 bases from V and 4 bases from J, leaving 8 bases between. The CDR3 nucleotides read TGTGCCAGCAGCTCTACAGCAAATCAGCCCCAGCATTTT. The encoded protein is CASSSTANQPQHF.

The J gene is TRBJ1-2, the V gene TRBV28; unclear D gene. Trimming took 8 bases from V and 6 from J, leaving 10 bases between them. Germline V gene sequence: CDR1 MDHEN, CDR2 SYDVKM. The CDR3 sequence is 11 residues long. The CDR3 bases are TGTGCCAGCGGCGAGGGTCATGGCTACACCTTC. Translation gives CASGEGHGYTF.

This rearrangement joins TRBV6-5 to TRBJ2-7; TRBD1 matches at 7 bases. The CDR3 has 15 residues. The V gene's germline CDR1 is MNHEY and CDR2 SVGAGI. V was clipped by 2 bases and J by 4 bases; unmatched bases: 8. CDR3 coding DNA: TGTGCCAGCAGTTACCGGGACAGATTCGAGTACGAGCAGTACTTC. This translates into CASSYRDRFEYEQYF.

The chain couples TRBV5-1 to TRBJ2-2; D might be TRBD1 (7 bases). CDR3 length: 17 residues. CDR1 is SGHRS, CDR2 YFSETQ, per germline. The ends were cut back, 0 bases at V and 4 bases at J, with 16 bases in the middle. The CDR3 region has the DNA TGCGCCAGCAGCTTGGGCGGCCAGGGGGGTGTCACCGGGGAGCTGTTTTTT. Its translation: CASSLGGQGGVTGELFF.

The CDR3 region is CASSLNSNPAYNEQFF. DNA for the CDR3: TGCGCCAGCAGCTTAAATTCGAATCCTGCATACAATGAGCAGTTCTTC. The rearrangement joins TRBV5-1 to TRBJ2-1, with no clear D. The CDR3 consists of 16 residues. Germline values: CDR1 SGHRS, CDR2 YFSETQ. V gave up 2 bases and J gave up 4 bases, with 16 bases separating them.

The V gene is TRBV4-1, the J gene TRBJ1-1, with 7 nucleotides matching TRBD1. This CDR3 is 15 amino acids long. Trimming removed 1 base from V and 11 bases from J; junction bases left unmatched: 13. Germline lookup yields CDR1 MGHRA and CDR2 YSYEKL. The CDR3 is CASSQVTAGTAGAFF. CDR3 sequence (DNA): TGCGCCAGCAGCCAAGTGACAGCTGGGACAGCGGGGGCTTTCTTT.

CDR3 sequence: CASSAGTREYF. CDR3 in DNA: TGTGCCAGCAGTGCAGGGACCCGGGAGTACTTC. The chain couples TRBV27 to TRBJ2-7; D may correspond to TRBD1 or TRBD2 (5 bases each). V lost 5 bases and J 11 bases, leaving 13 bases between the germline ends. CDR1 is MNHEY and CDR2 is SMNVEV in the germline V gene (reference sequence). This CDR3 spans 11 amino acids.

The chain recombines TRBV14 with TRBJ1-4; 9 nucleotides match TRBD1. V lost 5 bases and J lost 8; bases outside the gene matches: 12. This CDR3 has 16 amino acids. Germline V lookup: CDR1 SGHDN, CDR2 FVKESK. The DNA for the CDR3 is TGTGCCAGCAGCTCCTACACAGGGGGCGTAAGAGAAAAACTGTTTTTT. Translated: CASSSYTGGVREKLFF.

V and J are TRBV7-2 and TRBJ2-7, with D possibly matching TRBD1 (7 bases). CDR3 length equals 15 residues. Trimming took 1 base from V and 1 from J, leaving 11 bases between them. Germline V CDR1 and CDR2: SGHTA, FQGNSA. The CDR3 protein is CASSLEQGGSYEQYF. The CDR3 nucleotides read TGTGCCAGCAGCTTAGAGCAGGGGGGTTCCTACGAGCAGTACTTC.